Listed here is a single T cell receptor beta chain. Its antigen remains unidentified. This record belongs to a study of cytotoxic CD8 clonotypes in ibrutinib-treated CLL. Trimming pared 6 bases from V and 4 bases from J, leaving 12 bases between. Germline CDR1 is SQVTM and CDR2 is ANQGSEA. CDR3 length: 12 amino acids. Some clones are missing from TCRdb's copy, which holds only in-frame ones; the method was immunoSEQ multiplex PCR. The table shows about 120,000 clones, with about 53% occurring only once. Study-wide results and limits: Contraction or stability on treatment was seen for public clonotypes, which were uncommon.

The sample was PBMCs, taken after 24 months of ibrutinib treatment. This rearrangement joins TRBV29-1 to TRBJ1-1; D gene ambiguous. The receptor was derived from a human donor with chronic lymphocytic leukemia. The CDR3 here is CSVCRDGTEAFF. CDR3 DNA sequence: TGCAGCGTATGCCGGGATGGCACTGAAGCTTTCTTT.